These 22 T cell receptor beta chains originate from one sample sequenced in a study of lung T cells in sarcoidosis with Löfgren's syndrome. Via MiXCR, TCRdb re-called the reads, giving one row per CDR3 protein. The sample carries some 65,000 distinct CDR3 sequences, approximately 22% recorded once. Sequenced: CD4+ T cells from PBMCs. These receptors were taken from a human donor with sarcoidosis (Löfgren's syndrome or another form), or a control subject (not recorded which).

This chain links TRBV14 with TRBJ2-7, with D tentatively TRBD1 (5 bases). There are 14 residues in the CDR3. Looked up from germline, CDR1 is SGHDN and CDR2 is FVKESK. V lost 4 bases to trimming and J lost 3 bases, with 13 bases between them. CDR3 sequence reads: CASSPPNRLYEQYF. The CDR3 bases are TGTGCCAGCAGCCCCCCCAACAGGCTCTACGAGCAGTACTTC.

This clonotype was detected a few times. The chain is built from TRBV12-3 or TRBV12-4 and TRBJ1-1, with no clear D. This CDR3 spans 14 amino acids. V was trimmed by 6 bases and J by 4 bases, leaving 15 bases between them. CDR3 nucleotides: TGTGCCAGCAGCCGTTCTAAAACGAGCACTGAAGCTTTCTTT. It codes for CASSRSKTSTEAFF.

There are many counts of this clonotype. The chain has TRBV6-6 and TRBJ1-2; D not certain. The CDR3 length is 13 residues. The germline V and J ends were trimmed by 0 bases and 6 bases, with 8 bases remaining between them. Per germline, CDR1 MNHNY and CDR2 SVGAGI (reference sequence). As DNA, the CDR3 is TGTGCCAGCAGTTACTCGAGAGAGAATGGCTACACCTTC. The encoded protein is CASSYSRENGYTF.

The rearrangement uses TRBV3-1 and TRBJ1-5; TRBD1 might be the D (6 bases). CDR3 length equals 15 residues. V shed 5 bases and J shed 3 bases, with 14 bases lying between them. The V gene's germline CDR1 is LGHDT and CDR2 YNNKEL (reference sequence). CDR3 nucleotides: TGTGCCAGCAGCAGGACAGTATCGCCCAATCAGCCCCAGCATTTT. Its protein product is CASSRTVSPNQPQHF.

The chain combines TRBV5-6 with TRBJ2-7, with D perhaps matching TRBD1 (5 bases). Trimming removed 2 bases from V and 3 bases from J, with 12 bases in between. CDR1 is SGHDT and CDR2 is YYEEEE in the germline V gene. The CDR3 spans 14 residues. The CDR3 loop is CASSLRLRGYEQYF. The DNA of the CDR3 is TGTGCCAGCAGCTTACGATTAAGGGGCTACGAGCAGTACTTC. The variable domain in full, with the rest retrieved from reference TRBV5-6 and TRBJ2-7, is DAGVTQSPTHLIKTRGQQVTLRCSPKSGHDTVSWYQQALGQGPQFIFQYYEEEERQRGNFPDRFSGHQFPNYSSELNVNALLLGDSALYLCASSLRLRGYEQYFGPGTRLTVT.

In this sample, this clonotype turned up many times. The V and J genes are TRBV28 and TRBJ2-4, with D uncertain. Trimming removed 8 bases from V and 4 bases from J, with 18 bases in between. The length of the CDR3 is 15 residues. Germline V CDR1 and CDR2: MDHEN, SYDVKM. The CDR3 loop is CASRATSPSKNIQYF. The CDR3 DNA reads as TGTGCCAGCCGAGCGACTTCCCCGTCGAAAAACATTCAGTACTTC.

This clonotype has at least ten counts. The rearrangement links TRBV6-1 to TRBJ2-1; TRBD2 aligns across 7 bases. The germline V gene encodes CDR1 MNHNS and CDR2 SASEGT. The length of the CDR3 is 16 residues. The J segment lost 4 bases and the V segment lost 6 bases, leaving 12 bases of the junction unmatched. The CDR3 DNA reads as TGTGCCAGCAGCCCCGGTGGACTAGGTACATACAATGAGCAGTTCTTC. Its protein is CASSPGGLGTYNEQFF.

This clonotype came up many times. V is TRBV18 and J is TRBJ2-5, with 8 nucleotides matching TRBD1. J was trimmed by 3 bases and V by 3 bases; bases with no gene match: 3. The CDR3 extends over 14 amino acids. Germline loops: CDR1 KGHSH, CDR2 LQKENI. CDR3 coding DNA: TGTGCCAGCTCACCTGGACAGGGTAAAGAGACCCAGTACTTC. Translated, it gives CASSPGQGKETQYF.

Details on this clonotype: A single base separates this from a much larger clone, so it may be a read error. This chain uses TRBV28 with TRBJ2-7; 15 bases fit TRBD2. This CDR3 spans 16 amino acids. J gave up 6 bases and V 4 bases, and 7 bases lay outside the gene matches. Germline CDR1 reads MDHEN; CDR2 reads SYDVKM. The CDR3 reads CASSSAGTSGRSEQYF. CDR3 bases: TGTGCCAGCAGTTCTGCCGGGACTAGCGGGAGGAGCGAGCAGTACTTC.

This clonotype was seen at least ten times. V gene TRBV5-1 combines with J gene TRBJ2-5; 8 nucleotides align to TRBD1. Germline V gene sequence: CDR1 SGHRS, CDR2 YFSETQ. There are 15 residues in the CDR3. V shed 0 bases, J shed 3 bases, and the junction held 4 bases outside the gene matches. CDR3 region: CASSLVPTGEETQYF. In nucleotides, the CDR3 is TGCGCCAGCAGCTTGGTGCCGACAGGGGAAGAGACCCAGTACTTC.

Remarks on this clonotype: Since the CDR3 does not end with the conserved phenylalanine or tryptophan, this likely comes from a read error. The chain couples TRBV7-2 to TRBJ1-2, with TRBD1 matching 9 bases. After removal of 4 bases from V and 8 bases from J, the junction contained 11 bases not matched to a gene. Germline V gives CDR1 SGHTA, CDR2 FQGNSA. CDR3 size: 15 residues. This CDR3 is CASSSYRDRVYGYTL. The CDR3 DNA sequence: TGTGCCAGCAGCTCGTACCGGGACAGGGTCTACGGCTACACCTTA.

This clonotype was counted only a few times. V and J are TRBV10-3 and TRBJ2-7; 8 nucleotides line up with TRBD2. This CDR3 has 14 amino acids. The V gene end was trimmed by 1 base and the J gene end by 3 bases; junction bases not matched to a gene: 2. CDR1 is ENHRY, CDR2 SYGVKD, per germline. CDR3 DNA: TGTGCCATCAGTGAGTTGGCGGGGGGCTACGAGCAGTACGTC. Residues: CAISELAGGYEQYV.

This clonotype was recorded many times. The V call is TRBV19, the J call TRBJ1-5; D unresolved. V was pared by 3 bases and J by 9 bases, with 21 bases between. Germline CDR1 LNHDA, CDR2 SQIVND (reference sequence). CDR3 length equals 16 residues. The CDR3 loop reads CASSIMRSSATGPQHF. The CDR3 DNA follows: TGTGCCAGTAGTATCATGAGGTCTTCAGCCACGGGGCCCCAGCATTTT.

About this clonotype: This clone may be a read error of a much larger clone one base away. This sequence joins TRBV7-2 and TRBJ2-5; D gene uncertain. Germline loops: CDR1 SGHTA, CDR2 FQGNSA. The CDR3 extends over 11 amino acids. The CDR3 DNA reads TGTGCCGGCAGCATCCAAGAGACCCAGTACTTC. This gives the protein CAGSIQETQYF.

This chain links TRBV7-3 with TRBJ2-1, with D hard to call. Germline V lookup: CDR1 SGHTA, CDR2 FQGTGA. This CDR3 comprises 14 residues. V was trimmed by 4 bases and J by 8 bases, leaving 15 bases between them. The CDR3 region is CASSSLPFRHEQFF. The CDR3 DNA reads as TGTGCCAGCAGCTCTCTCCCTTTTAGACATGAGCAGTTCTTC.

The chain combines TRBV11-2 with TRBJ2-3; D unclear. Trimming stripped 0 bases from V and 2 bases from J, with 12 bases between. This CDR3 comprises 16 residues. Germline V gene lookup returns CDR1 SGHAT and CDR2 FQNNGV. The CDR3 nucleotides are TGTGCCAGCAGCTTAGATCTGGGCTATATCACAGATACGCAGTATTTT. It is translated as CASSLDLGYITDTQYF.

This clonotype was observed a single time. This clone may be a read error of a much larger clone one base away. The chain carries TRBV6-1 and TRBJ2-3; D unresolved. V gave up 11 bases and J gave up 0 bases, with 6 bases separating them. The CDR3 totals 11 residues. In germline, CDR1 is MNHNS, CDR2 SASEGT. The CDR3 reads CAFRSTDTQYF. The CDR3 DNA reads TGTGCCTTCCGGAGCACAGATACGCAGTATTTT.

This clonotype came up a few times. J is TRBJ2-7 and V is TRBV11-2, with 8 positions matching TRBD2. V dropped 7 bases and J dropped 3; count of bases not matched to a gene: 11. Germline loops: CDR1 SGHAT, CDR2 FQNNGV. CDR3 length: 15 residues. CDR3 loop: CASTVTGGANYEQYV. CDR3 in DNA: TGTGCCAGCACCGTAACCGGGGGGGCGAACTACGAGCAGTACGTC.

About this clonotype itself: Compared with germline, one end of the junction differs, possibly owing to a read error. The chain couples TRBV4-2 to TRBJ2-1; D gene uncertain. From germline, CDR1 is LGHNA and CDR2 YNFKEQ. This CDR3 is built from 13 residues. In DNA, the CDR3 is TGTGCCAGCAGCCAAGCAAGGGCGAATGAGCAGCTCTTC. Protein product: CASSQARANEQLF.

This clonotype was recorded a few times. The chain has TRBV19 and TRBJ1-5; 7 bases line up with TRBD1. V gave up 6 bases and J gave up 4 bases; unmatched junction bases: 9. The length of the CDR3 is 15 residues. CDR1 and CDR2 from the germline V gene are LNHDA and SQIVND (reference sequence). The CDR3 coding sequence is TGTGCCAGTAGATCAGACAGGGCGCTAAATCAGCCCCAGCATTTT. Protein sequence: CASRSDRALNQPQHF.

The V and J genes are TRBV5-1 and TRBJ2-1, with 11 bases lining up with TRBD2. Germline CDR1 is SGHRS and CDR2 is YFSETQ. The CDR3 consists of 16 residues. The V and J ends lost 6 bases and 4 bases, in that order; junction bases with no gene match: 9. CDR3 protein: CASILDSGGAYNEQFF. CDR3 sequence (DNA): TGCGCCAGCATTCTGGATAGCGGGGGGGCTTACAATGAGCAGTTCTTC.

This clonotype was detected ten times or more. The V and J genes are TRBV6-1 and TRBJ2-5; 10 bases agree with TRBD1. CDR3 size: 12 residues. CDR1 and CDR2 (germline): MNHNS, SASEGT. J gave up 7 bases and V 10 bases, and 6 bases lay outside the gene matches. This chain's CDR3 is CAIGTGVATQYF. The CDR3 nucleotides are TGTGCCATCGGGACAGGGGTTGCGACCCAGTACTTC.